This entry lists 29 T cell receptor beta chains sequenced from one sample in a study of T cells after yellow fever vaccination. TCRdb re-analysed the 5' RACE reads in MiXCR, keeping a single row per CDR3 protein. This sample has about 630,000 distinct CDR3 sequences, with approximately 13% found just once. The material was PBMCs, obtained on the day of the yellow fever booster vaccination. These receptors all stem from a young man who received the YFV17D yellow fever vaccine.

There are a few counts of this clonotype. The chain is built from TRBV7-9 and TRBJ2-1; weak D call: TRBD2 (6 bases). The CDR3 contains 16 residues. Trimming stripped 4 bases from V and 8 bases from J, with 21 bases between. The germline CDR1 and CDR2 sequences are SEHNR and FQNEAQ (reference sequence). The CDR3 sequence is CASSYESGRKGDEQFF. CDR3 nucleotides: TGTGCCAGCAGCTACGAGTCCGGGAGAAAGGGCGATGAGCAGTTCTTC.

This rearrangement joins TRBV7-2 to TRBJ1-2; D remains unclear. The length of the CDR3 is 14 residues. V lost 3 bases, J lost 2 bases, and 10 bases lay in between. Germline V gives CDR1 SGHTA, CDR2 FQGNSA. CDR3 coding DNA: TGTGCCAGCAGCTTCCCATTTGAGAACTATGGCTACACCTTC. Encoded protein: CASSFPFENYGYTF.

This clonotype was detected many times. CDR3 amino acids: CASSLGAHSYNEQFF. CDR3 DNA sequence: TGTGCCAGCAGCTTAGGGGCCCACTCCTACAATGAGCAGTTCTTC. The chain combines TRBV7-2 with TRBJ2-1; D not resolved. Germline V CDR1 and CDR2: SGHTA, FQGNSA. The CDR3 has 15 residues. V lost 1 base and J lost 0, with 7 bases in between.

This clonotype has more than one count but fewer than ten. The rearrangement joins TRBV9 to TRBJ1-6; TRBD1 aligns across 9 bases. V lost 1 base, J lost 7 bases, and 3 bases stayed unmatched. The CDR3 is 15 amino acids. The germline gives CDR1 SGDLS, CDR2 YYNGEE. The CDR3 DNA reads TGTGCCAGCAGCGTACCCGGGACAGGGAATTCACCCCTCCACTTT. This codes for CASSVPGTGNSPLHF.

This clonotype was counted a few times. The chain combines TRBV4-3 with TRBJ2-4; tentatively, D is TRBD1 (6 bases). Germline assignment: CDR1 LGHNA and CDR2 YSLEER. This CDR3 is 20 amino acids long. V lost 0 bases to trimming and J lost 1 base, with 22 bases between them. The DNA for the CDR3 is TGCGCCAGCAGCCAAGATAGCTCACGTTGGGGGCTTAAGGCCAAAAACATTCAGTACTTC. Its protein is CASSQDSSRWGLKAKNIQYF.

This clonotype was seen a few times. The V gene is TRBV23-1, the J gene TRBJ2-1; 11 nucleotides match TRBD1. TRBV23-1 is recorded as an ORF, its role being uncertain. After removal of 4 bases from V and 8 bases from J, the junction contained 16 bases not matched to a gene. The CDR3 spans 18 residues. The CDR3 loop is CASSPPPRGQGDGDEQFF. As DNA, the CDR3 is TGCGCCAGCAGTCCTCCGCCCCGGGGACAGGGGGATGGCGATGAGCAGTTCTTC.

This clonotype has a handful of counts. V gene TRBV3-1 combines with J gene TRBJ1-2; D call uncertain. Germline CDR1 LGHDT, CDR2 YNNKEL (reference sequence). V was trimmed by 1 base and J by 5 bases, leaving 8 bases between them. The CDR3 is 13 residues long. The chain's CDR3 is CASSQVDQYGYTF. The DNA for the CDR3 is TGTGCCAGCAGCCAAGTGGATCAGTATGGCTACACCTTC.

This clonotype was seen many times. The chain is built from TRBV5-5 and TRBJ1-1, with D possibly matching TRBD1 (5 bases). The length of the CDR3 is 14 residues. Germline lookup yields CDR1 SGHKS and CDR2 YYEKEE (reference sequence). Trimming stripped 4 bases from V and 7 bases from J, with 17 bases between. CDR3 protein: CASSVGGGDREAFF. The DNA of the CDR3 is TGTGCCAGCAGCGTTGGTGGGGGGGACCGTGAAGCTTTCTTT.

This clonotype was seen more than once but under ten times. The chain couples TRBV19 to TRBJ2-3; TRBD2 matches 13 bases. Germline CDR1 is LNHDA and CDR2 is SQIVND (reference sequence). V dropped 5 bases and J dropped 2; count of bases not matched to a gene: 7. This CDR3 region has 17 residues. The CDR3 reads CASSGTSGTFYTDTQYF. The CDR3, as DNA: TGTGCCAGTAGTGGGACTAGCGGGACCTTTTACACAGATACGCAGTATTTT.

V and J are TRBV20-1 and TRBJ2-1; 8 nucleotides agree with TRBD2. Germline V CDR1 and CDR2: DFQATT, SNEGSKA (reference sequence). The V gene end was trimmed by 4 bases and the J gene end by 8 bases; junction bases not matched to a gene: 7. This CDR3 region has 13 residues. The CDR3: CSAISGSRDEQFF. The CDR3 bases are TGCAGTGCTATCAGCGGGAGTAGAGATGAGCAGTTCTTC.

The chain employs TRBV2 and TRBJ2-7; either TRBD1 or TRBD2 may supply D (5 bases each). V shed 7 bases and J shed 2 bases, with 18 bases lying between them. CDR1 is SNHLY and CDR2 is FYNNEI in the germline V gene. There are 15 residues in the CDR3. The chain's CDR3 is CASMGSSPGPYEQYF. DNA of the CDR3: TGTGCCAGCATGGGGAGTTCCCCGGGGCCCTACGAGCAGTACTTC.

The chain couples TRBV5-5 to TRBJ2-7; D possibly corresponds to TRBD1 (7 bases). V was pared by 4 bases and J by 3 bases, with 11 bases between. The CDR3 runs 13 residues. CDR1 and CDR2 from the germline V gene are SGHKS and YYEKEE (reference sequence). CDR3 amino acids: CASSHQGGYEQYF. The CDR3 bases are TGTGCCAGCAGCCATCAGGGGGGCTACGAGCAGTACTTC.

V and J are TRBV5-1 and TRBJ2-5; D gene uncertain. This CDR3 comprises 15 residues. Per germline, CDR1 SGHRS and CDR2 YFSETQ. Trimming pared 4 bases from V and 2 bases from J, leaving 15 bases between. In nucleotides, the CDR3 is TGCGCCAGCAGCCTACTTGCGACGAAACAAGAGACCCAGTACTTC. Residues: CASSLLATKQETQYF.

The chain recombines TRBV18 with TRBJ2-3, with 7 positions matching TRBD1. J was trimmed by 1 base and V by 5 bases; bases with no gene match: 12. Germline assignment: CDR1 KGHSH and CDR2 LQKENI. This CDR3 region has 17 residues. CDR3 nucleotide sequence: TGTGCCAGCTCAGCCTATCTAACAGGGGTCGGCACAGATACGCAGTATTTT. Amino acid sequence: CASSAYLTGVGTDTQYF.

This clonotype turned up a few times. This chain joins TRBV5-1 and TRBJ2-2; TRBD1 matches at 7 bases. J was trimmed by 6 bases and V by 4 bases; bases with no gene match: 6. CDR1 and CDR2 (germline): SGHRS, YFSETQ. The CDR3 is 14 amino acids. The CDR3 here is CASSDRVLAGELFF. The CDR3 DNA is TGCGCCAGCAGCGACAGGGTACTGGCCGGGGAGCTGTTTTTT.

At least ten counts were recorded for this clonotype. The CDR3 spells CSARRDRDPLFGEQYF. CDR3 nucleotide sequence: TGCAGTGCTAGGAGGGACCGGGACCCGCTCTTCGGCGAGCAGTACTTC. This chain links TRBV20-1 with TRBJ2-7, with D possibly being TRBD1 or TRBD2 (5 bases each). Germline CDR1 reads DFQATT; CDR2 reads SNEGSKA (reference sequence). The CDR3 is 16 residues long. V was trimmed by 3 bases and J by 6 bases, leaving 24 bases between them.

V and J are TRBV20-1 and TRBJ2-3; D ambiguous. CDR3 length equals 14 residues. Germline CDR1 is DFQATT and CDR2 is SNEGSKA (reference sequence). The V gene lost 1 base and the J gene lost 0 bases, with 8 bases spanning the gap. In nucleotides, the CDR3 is TGCAGTGCTAGAGTCCATGGCAGCACAGATACGCAGTATTTT. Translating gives CSARVHGSTDTQYF.

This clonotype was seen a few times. CDR3 nucleotide sequence: TGTGCCAGCAGTCTGCTCGGACAGGGTGGTCTTGAGCAGTTCTTC. Protein: CASSLLGQGGLEQFF. V usage is TRBV11-2 and J usage is TRBJ2-1; 8 nucleotides match TRBD1. Per the germline V gene, CDR1 is SGHAT and CDR2 is FQNNGV. The CDR3 is made up of 15 amino acids. Unmatched junction bases numbered 13, after V lost 6 bases and J lost 9 bases.

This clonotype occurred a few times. The CDR3 nucleotides are TGTGCCAGCATATCTAGCGGGAGGTCCGGGGAGCTGTTTTTT. As protein: CASISSGRSGELFF. The chain uses TRBV12-3 or TRBV12-4 and TRBJ2-2; 11 positions match TRBD2. This CDR3 is built from 14 residues. The J segment lost 6 bases and the V segment lost 7 bases, leaving 4 bases of the junction unmatched.

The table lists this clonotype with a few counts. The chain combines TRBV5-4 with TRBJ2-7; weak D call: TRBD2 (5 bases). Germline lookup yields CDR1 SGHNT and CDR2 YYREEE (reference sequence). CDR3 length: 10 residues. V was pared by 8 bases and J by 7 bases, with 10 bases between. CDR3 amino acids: CASGSGEQYF. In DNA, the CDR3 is TGTGCCAGTGGGTCGGGGGAGCAGTACTTC.

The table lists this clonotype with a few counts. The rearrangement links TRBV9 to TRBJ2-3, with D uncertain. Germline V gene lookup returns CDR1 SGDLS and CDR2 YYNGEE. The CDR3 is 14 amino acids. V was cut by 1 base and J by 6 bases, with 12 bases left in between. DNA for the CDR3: TGTGCCAGCAGCGTAATGGTTACACCGGATACGCAGTATTTT. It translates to CASSVMVTPDTQYF. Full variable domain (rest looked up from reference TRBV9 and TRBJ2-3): DSGVTQTPKHLITATGQRVTLRCSPRSGDLSVYWYQQSLDQGLQFLIQYYNGEERAKGNILERFSAQQFPDLHSELNLSSLELGDSALYFCASSVMVTPDTQYFGPGTRLTVL.

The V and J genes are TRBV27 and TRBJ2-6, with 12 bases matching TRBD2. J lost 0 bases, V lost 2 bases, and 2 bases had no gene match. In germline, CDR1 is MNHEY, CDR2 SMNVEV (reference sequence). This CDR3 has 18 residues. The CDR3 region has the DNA TGTGCCAGCAGTTTAGGACTAGCGGGAACCTCTGGGGCCAACGTCCTGACTTTC. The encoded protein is CASSLGLAGTSGANVLTF.

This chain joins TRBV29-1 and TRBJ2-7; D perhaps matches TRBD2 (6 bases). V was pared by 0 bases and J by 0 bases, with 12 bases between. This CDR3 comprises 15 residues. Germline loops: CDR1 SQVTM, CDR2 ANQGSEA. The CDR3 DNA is TGCAGCGTTGAAGAGGCGGGACGGAGCTCCTACGAGCAGTACTTC. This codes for CSVEEAGRSSYEQYF.

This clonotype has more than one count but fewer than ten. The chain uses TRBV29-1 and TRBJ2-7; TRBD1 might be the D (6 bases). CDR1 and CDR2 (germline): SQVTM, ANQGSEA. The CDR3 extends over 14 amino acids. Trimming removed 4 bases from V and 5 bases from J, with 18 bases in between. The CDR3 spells CSVGRDGQGNEQYF. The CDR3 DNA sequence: TGCAGCGTTGGCCGGGACGGCCAGGGGAACGAGCAGTACTTC.

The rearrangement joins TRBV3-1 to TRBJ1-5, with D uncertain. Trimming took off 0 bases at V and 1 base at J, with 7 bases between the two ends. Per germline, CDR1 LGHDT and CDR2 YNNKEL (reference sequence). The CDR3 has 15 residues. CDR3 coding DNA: TGTGCCAGCAGCCAAGATCCCGTGAGCAATCAGCCCCAGCATTTT. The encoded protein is CASSQDPVSNQPQHF.

CDR3 amino acids: CASSLTGTSGSFEQFF. In DNA form, the CDR3 reads TGTGCCAGCAGCCTAACCGGGACTAGCGGGAGCTTTGAGCAGTTCTTC. The chain uses TRBV9 and TRBJ2-1, with 14 bases identical to TRBD2. CDR1 and CDR2 (germline): SGDLS, YYNGEE. The CDR3 sequence is 16 residues long. Trimming took 4 bases from V and 9 from J; bases not matched to a gene: 9.

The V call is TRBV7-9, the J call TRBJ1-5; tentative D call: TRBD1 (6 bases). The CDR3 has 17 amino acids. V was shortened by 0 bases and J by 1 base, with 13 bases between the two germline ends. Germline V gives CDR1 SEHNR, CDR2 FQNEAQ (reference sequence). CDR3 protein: CASSLALGGGSNQPQHF. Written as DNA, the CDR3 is TGTGCCAGCAGCTTAGCGCTGGGGGGCGGCAGCAATCAGCCCCAGCATTTT.

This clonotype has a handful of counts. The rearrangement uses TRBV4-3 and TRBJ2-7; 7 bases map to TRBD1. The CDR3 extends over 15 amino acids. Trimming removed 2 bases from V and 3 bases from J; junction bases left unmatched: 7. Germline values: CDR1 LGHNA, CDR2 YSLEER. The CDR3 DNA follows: TGCGCCAGCAGCCAAAACCGGGACAGCCTCTACGAGCAGTACTTC. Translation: CASSQNRDSLYEQYF.

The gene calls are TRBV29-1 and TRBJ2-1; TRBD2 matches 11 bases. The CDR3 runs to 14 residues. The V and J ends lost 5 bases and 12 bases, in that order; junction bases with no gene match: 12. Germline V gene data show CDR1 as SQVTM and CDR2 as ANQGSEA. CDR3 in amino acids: CSVSPGLAVTGQFF. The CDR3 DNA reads TGCAGCGTTTCCCCGGGACTAGCGGTTACTGGGCAGTTCTTC.